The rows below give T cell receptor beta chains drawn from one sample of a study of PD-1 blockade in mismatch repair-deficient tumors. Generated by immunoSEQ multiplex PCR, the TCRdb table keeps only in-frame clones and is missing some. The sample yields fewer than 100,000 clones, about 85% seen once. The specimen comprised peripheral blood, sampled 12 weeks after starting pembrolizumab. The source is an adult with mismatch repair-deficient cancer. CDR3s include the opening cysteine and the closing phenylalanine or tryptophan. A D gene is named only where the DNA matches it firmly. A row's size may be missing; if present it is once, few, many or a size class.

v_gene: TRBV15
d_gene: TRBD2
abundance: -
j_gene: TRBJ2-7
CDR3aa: CATSRVLAGVSQYF
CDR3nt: TGTGCCACCAGCAGAGTTCTAGCGGGAGTATCGCAGTACTTC

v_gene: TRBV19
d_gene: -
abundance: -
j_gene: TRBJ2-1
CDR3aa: CASSRLEESYGQFF
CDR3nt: TGTGCCAGTAGTAGATTAGAGGAAAGTTATGGGCAGTTCTTC

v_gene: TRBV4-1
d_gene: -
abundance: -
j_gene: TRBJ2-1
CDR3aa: CASSPRGGSYNEQFF
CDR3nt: TGCGCCAGCAGCCCGAGAGGAGGCTCCTACAATGAGCAGTTCTTC

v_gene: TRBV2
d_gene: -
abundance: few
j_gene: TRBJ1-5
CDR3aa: CASNEQGNQPQHF
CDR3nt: TGTGCCAGCAATGAGCAGGGAAATCAGCCCCAGCATTTT

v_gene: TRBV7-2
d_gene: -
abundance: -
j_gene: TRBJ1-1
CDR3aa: CASSLQGLNTEAFF
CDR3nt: TGTGCCAGCAGCCTACAGGGACTGAACACTGAAGCTTTCTTT

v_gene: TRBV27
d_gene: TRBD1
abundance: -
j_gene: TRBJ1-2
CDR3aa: CASSPNRGHGYGYTF
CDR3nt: TGTGCCAGCAGTCCCAACAGGGGGCATGGCTATGGCTACACCTTC

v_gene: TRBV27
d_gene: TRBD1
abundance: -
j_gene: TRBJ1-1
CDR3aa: CASSLLGQGVPEAFF
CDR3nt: TGTGCCAGCAGTTTACTGGGACAGGGTGTCCCTGAAGCTTTCTTT

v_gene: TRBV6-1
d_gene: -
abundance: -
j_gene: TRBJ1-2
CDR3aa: CASSVQGLGNYGYTF
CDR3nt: TGTGCCAGCAGCGTACAGGGTTTAGGGAACTATGGCTACACCTTC

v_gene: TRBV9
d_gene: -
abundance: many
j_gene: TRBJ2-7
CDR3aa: CASSDKPSILTEQYF
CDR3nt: TGTGCCAGCAGCGACAAACCCTCCATCCTTACGGAGCAGTACTTC

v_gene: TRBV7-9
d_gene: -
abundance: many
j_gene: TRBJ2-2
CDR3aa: CASSLAEFGGELFF
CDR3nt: TGTGCCAGCAGCTTAGCAGAATTCGGCGGGGAGCTGTTTTTT

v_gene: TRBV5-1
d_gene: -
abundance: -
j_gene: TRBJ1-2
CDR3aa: CASSLGNPKGNYGYTF
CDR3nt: TGCGCCAGCAGCTTGGGCAACCCTAAAGGAAACTATGGCTACACCTTC

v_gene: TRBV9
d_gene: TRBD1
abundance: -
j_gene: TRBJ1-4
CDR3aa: CASSSPTGGAPFTNEKLFF
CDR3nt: TGTGCCAGCAGCTCCCCGACAGGGGGCGCCCCCTTTACTAATGAAAAACTGTTTTTT

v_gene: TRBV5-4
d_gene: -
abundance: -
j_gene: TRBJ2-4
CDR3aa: CASSLDRAAKNIQYF
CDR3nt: TGTGCCAGCAGCTTGGACAGGGCAGCCAAAAACATTCAGTACTTC

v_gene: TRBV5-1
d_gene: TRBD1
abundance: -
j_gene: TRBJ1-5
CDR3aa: CASSLEGQQTRYSNQPQHF
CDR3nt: TGCGCCAGCAGCTTGGAGGGACAGCAAACTCGATATAGCAATCAGCCCCAGCATTTT

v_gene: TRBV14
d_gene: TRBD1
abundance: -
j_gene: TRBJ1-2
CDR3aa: CASSREGDREDYGYTF
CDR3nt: TGTGCCAGCAGCCGGGAAGGGGACAGGGAGGACTATGGCTACACCTTC

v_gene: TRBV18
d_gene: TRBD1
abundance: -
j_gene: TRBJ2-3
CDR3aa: CASSERTGGTDTQYF
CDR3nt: TGTGCCAGCTCAGAAAGGACAGGGGGCACAGATACGCAGTATTTT

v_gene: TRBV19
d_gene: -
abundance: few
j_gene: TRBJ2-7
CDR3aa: CASSKPGQAYYEQYF
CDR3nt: TGTGCCAGTAGTAAGCCAGGACAAGCCTACTACGAGCAGTACTTC

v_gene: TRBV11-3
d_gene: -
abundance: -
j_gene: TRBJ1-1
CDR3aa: CASSLERGEAFF
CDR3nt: TGTGCCAGCAGCTTAGAAAGAGGCGAAGCTTTCTTT

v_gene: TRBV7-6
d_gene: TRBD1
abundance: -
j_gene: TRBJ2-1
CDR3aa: CASRTGTGAYNEQFF
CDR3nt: TGTGCCAGCAGGACCGGGACAGGGGCCTACAATGAGCAGTTCTTC

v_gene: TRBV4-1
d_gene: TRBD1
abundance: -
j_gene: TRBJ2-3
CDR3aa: CASSRAAGTGVPDTQYF
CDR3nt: TGCGCCAGCAGCCGAGCTGCCGGGACAGGGGTGCCAGATACGCAGTATTTT

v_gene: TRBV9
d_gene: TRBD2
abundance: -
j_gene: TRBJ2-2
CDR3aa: CASSATSGRTHGELFF
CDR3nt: TGTGCCAGCAGCGCCACTAGCGGGAGGACCCACGGGGAGCTGTTTTTT

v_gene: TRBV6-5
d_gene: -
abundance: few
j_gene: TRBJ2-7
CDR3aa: CASTTGGSWYF
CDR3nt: TGTGCCAGCACCACCGGGGGATCTTGGTACTTC

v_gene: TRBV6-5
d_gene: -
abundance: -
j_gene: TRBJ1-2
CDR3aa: CASSSPKTGSNYGYTF
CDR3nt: TGTGCCAGCAGTTCCCCTAAAACAGGGTCCAACTATGGCTACACCTTC

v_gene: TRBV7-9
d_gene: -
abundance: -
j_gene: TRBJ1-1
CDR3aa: CASTQEAGLEAFF
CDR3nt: TGTGCCAGCACCCAGGAGGCGGGGCTCGAAGCTTTCTTT

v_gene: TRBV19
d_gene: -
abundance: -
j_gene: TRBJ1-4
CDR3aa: CASSMERNRATNEKLFF
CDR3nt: TGTGCCAGTAGTATGGAGCGTAACAGAGCAACTAATGAAAAACTGTTTTTT

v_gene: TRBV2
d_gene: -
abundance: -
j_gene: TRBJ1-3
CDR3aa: CASSEAIQETVLNTIYF
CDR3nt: TGTGCCAGCAGTGAAGCGATTCAGGAGACGGTGTTAAACACCATATATTTT